This T cell receptor (beta chain) was observed in a study of cytomegalovirus exposure and HLA in healthy donors. The CDR3 is 13 residues long. Trimming pared 4 bases from V and 1 base from J, leaving 7 bases between. Germline CDR1 reads SGHDT; CDR2 reads YYEEEE. A multiplex PCR was run with 60 Vbeta primers and 13 Jbeta primers. Generated by immunoSEQ multiplex PCR, the TCRdb table keeps only in-frame clones and is missing some. The sample comprises some 150,000 clones, approximately 90% of which are singletons, and 0.85% to 1% rests with the top ten. Notes on the study in general: Whilst most TCR sequences proved rare, a subset of public TCRs occurred across many donors. Productive status was seen about 87% or about 30% of the time for most TCR beta V segments in an earlier analysis.

Of note for this clone: What it binds is unknown.

The V call is TRBV5-6, the J call TRBJ2-3; D remains ambiguous. The sample consisted of PBMCs. The TCR originated in a woman aged 25 to 39 in good health and CMV-seronegative. CDR3 coding DNA: TGTGCCAGCAGCCCGACTGGCACAGATACGCAGTATTTT. Encoded protein: CASSPTGTDTQYF. The variable domain in full, with the rest retrieved from reference TRBV5-6 and TRBJ2-3, is DAGVTQSPTHLIKTRGQQVTLRCSPKSGHDTVSWYQQALGQGPQFIFQYYEEEERQRGNFPDRFSGHQFPNYSSELNVNALLLGDSALYLCASSPTGTDTQYFGPGTRLTVL.